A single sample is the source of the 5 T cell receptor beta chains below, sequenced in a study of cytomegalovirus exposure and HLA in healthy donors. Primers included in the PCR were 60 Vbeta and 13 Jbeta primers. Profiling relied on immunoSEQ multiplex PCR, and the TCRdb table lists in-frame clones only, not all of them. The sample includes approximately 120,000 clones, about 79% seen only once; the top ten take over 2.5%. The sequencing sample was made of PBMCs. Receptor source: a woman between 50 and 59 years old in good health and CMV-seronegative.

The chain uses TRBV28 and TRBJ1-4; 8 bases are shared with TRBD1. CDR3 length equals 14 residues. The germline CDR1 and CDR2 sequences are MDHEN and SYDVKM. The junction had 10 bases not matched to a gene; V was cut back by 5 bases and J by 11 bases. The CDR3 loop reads CASSDTTGVGKLFF. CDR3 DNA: TGTGCCAGCAGTGATACGACAGGGGTGGGGAAACTGTTTTTT.

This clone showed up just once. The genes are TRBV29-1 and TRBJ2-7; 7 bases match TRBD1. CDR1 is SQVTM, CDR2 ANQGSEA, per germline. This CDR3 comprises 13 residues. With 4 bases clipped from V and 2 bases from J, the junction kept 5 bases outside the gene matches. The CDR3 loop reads CSVVGQTTYEQYF. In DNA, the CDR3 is TGCAGCGTTGTGGGACAGACCACCTACGAGCAGTACTTC.

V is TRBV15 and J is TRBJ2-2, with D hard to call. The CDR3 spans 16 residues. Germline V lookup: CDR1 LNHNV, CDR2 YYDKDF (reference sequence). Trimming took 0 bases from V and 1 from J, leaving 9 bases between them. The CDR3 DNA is TGTGCCACCAGCAGAGAGTCAGTCTGGAACACCGGGGAGCTGTTTTTT. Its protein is CATSRESVWNTGELFF.

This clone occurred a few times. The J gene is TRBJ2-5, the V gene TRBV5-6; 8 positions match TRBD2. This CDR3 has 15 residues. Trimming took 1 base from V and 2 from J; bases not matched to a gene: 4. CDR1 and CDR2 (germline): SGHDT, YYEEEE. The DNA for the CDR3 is TGTGCCAGCAGCTTGTTTAGCGGGGTACAAGAGACCCAGTACTTC. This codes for CASSLFSGVQETQYF. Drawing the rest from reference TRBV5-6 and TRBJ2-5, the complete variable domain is DAGVTQSPTHLIKTRGQQVTLRCSPKSGHDTVSWYQQALGQGPQFIFQYYEEEERQRGNFPDRFSGHQFPNYSSELNVNALLLGDSALYLCASSLFSGVQETQYFGPGTRLLVL.

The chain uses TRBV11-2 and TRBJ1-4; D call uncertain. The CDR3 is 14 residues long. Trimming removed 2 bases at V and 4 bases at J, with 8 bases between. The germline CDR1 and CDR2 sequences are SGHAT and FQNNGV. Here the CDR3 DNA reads TGTGCCAGCAGCTTAAACGGTATTAATGAAAAACTGTTTTTT. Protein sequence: CASSLNGINEKLFF.